The 7 T cell receptor beta chains given below trace back to one sample, sequenced in a study of T cells in localized non-small cell lung cancer. Some clones are missing from TCRdb's copy, which holds only in-frame ones; the method was immunoSEQ multiplex PCR. The sample includes approximately 41,000 clones, approximately 86% of them seen just once. Sequences were derived from peripheral blood, sampled before any cancer treatment. The source is a woman aged 18 to 55 with stage III lung adenocarcinoma.

This clone was picked up a small number of times. The chain couples TRBV19 to TRBJ2-5, with D hard to call. Germline-derived CDR1 and CDR2 are LNHDA and SQIVND (reference sequence). The germline V and J ends were trimmed by 7 bases and 3 bases, with 9 bases remaining between them. CDR3 length: 12 amino acids. CDR3 region: CASTGMEETQYF. The CDR3 bases are TGTGCCAGTACCGGAATGGAAGAGACCCAGTACTTC. Combining the CDR3 with reference TRBV19 and TRBJ2-5 gives the whole variable domain DGGITQSPKYLFRKEGQNVTLSCEQNLNHDAMYWYRQDPGQGLRLIYYSQIVNDFQKGDIAEGYSVSREKKESFPLTVTSAQKNPTAFYLCASTGMEETQYFGPGTRLLVL.

This chain links TRBV10-3 with TRBJ2-3, with 10 bases aligning to TRBD2. Germline V gene lookup returns CDR1 ENHRY and CDR2 SYGVKD. V gave up 5 bases and J gave up 3 bases; unmatched junction bases: 5. The CDR3 spans 15 residues. The CDR3 DNA sequence: TGTGCCATCAGTAAAGCTAGCGGGGGTACAGATACGCAGTATTTT. It encodes CAISKASGGTDTQYF.

The rearrangement links TRBV11-2 to TRBJ2-5; the match to TRBD2 covers 9 bases. Germline values: CDR1 SGHAT, CDR2 FQNNGV. The CDR3 consists of 14 residues. V gave up 6 bases and J gave up 7 bases; unmatched junction bases: 9. The CDR3 DNA is TGTGCCAGCAGGTCTAGCGGGAAGGGGGGGACCCAGTACTTC. Residues: CASRSSGKGGTQYF.

This rearrangement joins TRBV5-1 to TRBJ2-1, with 7 bases that match TRBD1. Germline CDR1 is SGHRS and CDR2 is YFSETQ. V was pared by 2 bases and J by 3 bases, with 5 bases of the junction left unmatched. This CDR3 comprises 15 residues. The CDR3 DNA is TGCGCCAGCAGCTTCCCAGGGGGTAGCTACAATGAGCAGTTCTTC. Protein sequence: CASSFPGGSYNEQFF.

V and J are TRBV6-6 and TRBJ1-2; 7 bases are shared with TRBD1. CDR1 is MNHNY, CDR2 SVGAGI, per germline (reference sequence). Trimming cost V 7 bases and J 3 bases; bases outside gene matches: 11. The CDR3 runs 15 residues. The chain's CDR3 is CASISWTGLHYGYTF. Here the CDR3 DNA reads TGTGCCAGCATCTCCTGGACAGGCCTCCACTATGGCTACACCTTC.

In nucleotides, the CDR3 is TGTGCCAGCAGTTACGGGGAACAGGGGGTTTTGGGGACCCAGTACTTC. It codes for CASSYGEQGVLGTQYF. The genes are TRBV6-6 and TRBJ2-5; TRBD1 aligns across 8 bases. The CDR3 covers 16 residues. V shed 2 bases, J shed 7 bases, and the junction held 12 bases outside the gene matches. Germline V gene sequence: CDR1 MNHNY, CDR2 SVGAGI (reference sequence).

The V and J genes are TRBV6-1 and TRBJ2-3, with D perhaps given as TRBD1 or TRBD2 (5 bases each). Germline assignment: CDR1 MNHNS and CDR2 SASEGT. This CDR3 contains 16 residues. The ends were cut back, 0 bases at V and 3 bases at J, with 13 bases in the middle. The DNA of the CDR3 is TGTGCCAGCAGTGAAGCGGGGACGGCATTGACAGATACGCAGTATTTT. Translating it yields CASSEAGTALTDTQYF.